The rows below give T cell receptor beta chains drawn from one sample of a study of T cell responses to AZD1222 COVID-19 vaccine. Measured with immunoSEQ multiplex PCR; TCRdb has only the in-frame clones, and not every one. Altogether about 120,000 clones are present, approximately 90% being singletons, with the ten largest covering more than 1.5%. The sample here was peripheral blood, taken 28 days after the second AZD1222 dose. The receptors were gathered from an adult who received the AZD1222 COVID-19 vaccine. CDR3s include the opening cysteine and the closing phenylalanine or tryptophan. Each record gives: V gene, J gene, CDR3 protein.

V: TRBV27; J: TRBJ2-1; CDR3: CASSSGQGRYNEQFF
V: TRBV27; J: TRBJ2-2; CDR3: CASSFSTGELFF
V: TRBV19; J: TRBJ2-1; CDR3: CASSIASGRADAYNEQFF
V: TRBV6-6; J: TRBJ1-5; CDR3: CASRRTVLNSNQPQHF
V: TRBV28; J: TRBJ1-1; CDR3: CASLRSNTEAFF
V: TRBV11-2; J: TRBJ1-5; CDR3: CASSLDRLHQPQHF
V: TRBV11-2; J: TRBJ2-3; CDR3: CASSSGLAPDTQYF
V: TRBV18; J: TRBJ1-4; CDR3: CASSPPRGSTNEKLFF
V: TRBV28; J: TRBJ1-5; CDR3: CASSSGTLNQPQHF
V: TRBV7-3; J: TRBJ1-1; CDR3: CASSSTGNTEAFF
V: TRBV19; J: TRBJ2-7; CDR3: CASSIRWGSLAGGEQYF
V: TRBV2; J: TRBJ2-1; CDR3: CASGWGASYNEQFF
V: TRBV28; J: TRBJ2-7; CDR3: CASRGGTRESYEQYF
V: TRBV15; J: TRBJ1-4; CDR3: CATSRGLTNEKLFF
V: TRBV28; J: TRBJ1-1; CDR3: CASSYQSATEAFF
V: TRBV28; J: TRBJ2-7; CDR3: CASSPLLGSAYEQYF
V: TRBV6-5; J: TRBJ1-3; CDR3: CASSYSGGQDTIYF
V: TRBV3-1/TRBV3-2; J: TRBJ2-2; CDR3: CASTPRGGGTGELFF
V: TRBV6-6; J: TRBJ2-1; CDR3: CASIGGRTYNEQFF
V: TRBV19; J: TRBJ1-5; CDR3: CASHWGAGSNQPQHF
V: TRBV28; J: TRBJ2-5; CDR3: CASMGQVLKTQYF
V: TRBV27; J: TRBJ2-5; CDR3: CASSFWTGKPQTQYF
V: TRBV12-3/TRBV12-4; J: TRBJ2-5; CDR3: CATFGQGGETQYF
V: TRBV15; J: TRBJ2-7; CDR3: CATSDSLSQYF